The 14 T cell receptor beta chains listed next were all sequenced from one sample in a study of blood T cells in healthy people across ages. With a J-beta primer mix and a sample-barcoded 5' primer, a second PCR ran about 7 to 12 cycles. TCRdb processed the 5' RACE reads anew with MiXCR; each CDR3 protein has one entry. The top ten clones hold about an eighth of a sample with approximately 1,000,000 distinct CDR3 sequences, more than 30% of them seen once. The sample consisted of blood. Receptor source: a man aged 18-30 years in good health.

The sample holds a few counts of this clonotype. This chain joins TRBV11-1 and TRBJ1-2; D perhaps matches TRBD1 (5 bases). The CDR3 has 16 amino acids. Germline CDR1 and CDR2: SGHAT and FQDESV (reference sequence). V dropped 4 bases and J dropped 0 bases, with 15 bases sitting between them. CDR3 coding DNA: TGTGCCAGCAGCTCCACGACAGTCACCGCTAACTATGGCTACACCTTC. It is translated as CASSSTTVTANYGYTF.

This clonotype was counted a single time. The chain carries TRBV11-1 and TRBJ2-4; 10 nucleotides agree with TRBD1. The trim removed 0 bases at V and 8 bases at J, leaving 10 bases unmatched. Germline values: CDR1 SGHAT, CDR2 FQDESV (reference sequence). The CDR3 covers 17 residues. The CDR3 DNA is TGTGCCAGCAGCTTAGCGACGGGTAGACAGGGGGCGGACATTCAGTACTTC. Translating it yields CASSLATGRQGADIQYF.

This clonotype appeared a few times. The chain links TRBV20-1 to TRBJ2-4; D gene uncertain. The CDR3 is 12 amino acids. CDR1 and CDR2 from the germline V gene are DFQATT and SNEGSKA (reference sequence). V lost 6 bases, J lost 6 bases, and 12 bases lay in between. CDR3 loop: CSARAPGNIQYF. The CDR3 nucleotides are TGCAGTGCCCGGGCCCCGGGAAACATTCAGTACTTC.

Many counts were recorded for this clonotype. The chain combines TRBV6-5 with TRBJ2-4; weak D call: TRBD2 (6 bases). Trimming pared 5 bases from V and 6 bases from J, leaving 17 bases between. This CDR3 region has 15 residues. Germline-derived CDR1 and CDR2 are MNHEY and SVGAGI. The CDR3 DNA reads as TGTGCCAGCAGTCCGGCGGGGAGAGTGGGAAACATTCAGTACTTC. This gives the protein CASSPAGRVGNIQYF.

The chain couples TRBV20-1 to TRBJ1-5, with 7 bases fitting TRBD1. This CDR3 has 16 amino acids. The V gene's germline CDR1 is DFQATT and CDR2 SNEGSKA (reference sequence). Germline trimming cut 3 bases from V and 0 bases from J; bases unmatched to any gene: 8. The CDR3 here is CSARLGQEYSNQPQHF. The DNA of the CDR3 is TGCAGTGCTAGGCTAGGACAGGAATATAGCAATCAGCCCCAGCATTTT.

This clonotype was observed a few times. The V gene is TRBV13, the J gene TRBJ2-1; 10 bases fit TRBD2. The CDR3 contains 16 residues. The V segment lost 5 bases and the J segment 6 bases; nucleotides outside the gene matches: 10. Germline CDR1 PRHDT, CDR2 FYEKMQ (reference sequence). CDR3 sequence: CASSLTRASGGNEQFF. The CDR3 DNA follows: TGTGCCAGCAGCCTAACCCGTGCTAGCGGGGGCAATGAGCAGTTCTTC.

The gene calls are TRBV2 and TRBJ1-2; D perhaps matches TRBD1 (5 bases). The CDR3 spans 16 residues. CDR1 SNHLY and CDR2 FYNNEI come from the germline V gene. Trimming cost V 6 bases and J 1 base, with 18 bases left between them. The CDR3 coding sequence is TGTGCCAGCAGGGGGGACCCTTTTGCCCATAACTATGGCTACACCTTC. This translates into CASRGDPFAHNYGYTF.

The chain couples TRBV10-3 to TRBJ2-3; D unresolved. V was pared by 6 bases and J by 4 bases, with 8 bases between. Germline CDR1 is ENHRY and CDR2 is SYGVKD. The CDR3 contains 12 residues. The CDR3 DNA is TGTGCCATCAGGGCGCGCTCAGATACGCAGTATTTT. This codes for CAIRARSDTQYF.

The chain links TRBV6-5 to TRBJ2-5; D unresolved. The V gene lost 2 bases and the J gene lost 13 bases, with 17 bases spanning the gap. The CDR3 extends over 13 amino acids. Germline CDR1 reads MNHEY; CDR2 reads SVGAGI. The CDR3 here is CASSYTAQHNRYF. The CDR3, as DNA: TGTGCCAGCAGTTACACAGCACAGCACAATCGGTACTTC.

The rearrangement links TRBV9 to TRBJ1-2, with 7 nucleotides matching TRBD1. The germline CDR1 and CDR2 sequences are SGDLS and YYNGEE. CDR3 length: 13 residues. V gave up 2 bases and J gave up 6 bases; unmatched junction bases: 4. Written as DNA, the CDR3 is TGTGCCAGCAGCGTTGACAGGGACAATGGCTACACCTTC. Encoded protein: CASSVDRDNGYTF.

V usage is TRBV4-3 and J usage is TRBJ1-5; 7 bases are shared with TRBD1. This CDR3 has 19 amino acids. V lost 0 bases and J lost 1; bases outside the gene matches: 12. The V gene's germline CDR1 is LGHNA and CDR2 YSLEER. CDR3 DNA sequence: TGCGCCAGCAGCCAAGAGGACTGGCGACAGGGTCTCAGCAATCAGCCCCAGCATTTT. Residues: CASSQEDWRQGLSNQPQHF.

This clonotype was observed many times. V and J are TRBV12-3 or TRBV12-4 and TRBJ2-7; unclear D gene. There are 13 residues in the CDR3. V was shortened by 3 bases and J by 0 bases, with 6 bases between the two germline ends. CDR3 residues: CASSFPGSYEQYF. The DNA of the CDR3 is TGTGCCAGCAGTTTTCCCGGCTCCTACGAGCAGTACTTC.

The CDR3 nucleotides read TGTGCCAGCAACCAAAATGAGGGAAACATTCAGTACTTC. Encoded protein: CASNQNEGNIQYF. V gene TRBV7-9 combines with J gene TRBJ2-4; D is possibly TRBD2 (5 bases). The ends were cut back, 7 bases at V and 6 bases at J, with 13 bases in the middle. The CDR3 runs to 13 residues. Germline V CDR1 and CDR2: SEHNR, FQNEAQ (reference sequence).

The V gene is TRBV7-2, the J gene TRBJ1-5; unclear D gene. Trimming cost V 0 bases and J 6 bases, with 3 bases left between them. Per the germline V gene, CDR1 is SGHTA and CDR2 is FQGNSA. The CDR3 runs 12 residues. The CDR3 nucleotides read TGTGCCAGCAGCTTAGCACCTCAGCCCCAGCATTTT. Amino acids: CASSLAPQPQHF.